The 10 T cell receptor beta chains presented below share a single source sample, sequenced in a study of a mutant IDH1 vaccine in newly diagnosed glioma. Clones were read by immunoSEQ multiplex PCR, and TCRdb kept only the in-frame ones, dropping some. The table lists roughly 40,000 clones, around 85% of them singletons. Their specific antigens are unknown. The time point denotes: week 5, during vaccination. In every dose of vaccine, 300 ug of mutant IDH1 20-mer peptide was given alongside topical imiquimod. The sample was PBMCs, taken from a glioma patient whose treatment included an IDH1 peptide vaccine. The receptors were gathered from a man aged 40-49 years with glioma.

The chain links TRBV28 to TRBJ1-2, with TRBD1 as a possible D gene (6 bases). The CDR3 loop spans 18 amino acids. The V and J ends lost 6 bases and 2 bases respectively, with 25 bases between them. Germline V gives CDR1 MDHEN, CDR2 SYDVKM. CDR3 sequence reads: CASRTPFIEQGGNYGYTF. CDR3 sequence (DNA): TGTGCCAGCAGAACCCCCTTTATAGAACAGGGAGGGAACTATGGCTACACCTTC.

With regard to this clone: At one end, the junction sequence differs from germline, possibly due to a read error. This chain uses TRBV7-7 with TRBJ2-5, with 7 bases aligning to TRBD2. The CDR3 consists of 14 residues. Germline-derived CDR1 and CDR2 are SSHAT and FNYEAQ (reference sequence). DNA of the CDR3: TGTGCTAGCAGCTTAGGGGTCGGGGGGGAGACCCAGTACTTC. Encoded protein: CASSLGVGGETQYF.

The chain is built from TRBV6-5 and TRBJ1-1; unclear D gene. Per the germline V gene, CDR1 is MNHEY and CDR2 is SVGAGI. CDR3 length equals 15 residues. V was trimmed by 0 bases and J by 0 bases, leaving 8 bases between them. Written as DNA, the CDR3 is TGTGCCAGCAGTTACTCGTACAGTTTGAACACTGAAGCTTTCTTT. Protein: CASSYSYSLNTEAFF.

In this sample, this clone turned up once. The CDR3 region has the DNA TGTGCCAGCAGCCCTTACGGCCCCTTGCGTAACACCATATATTTT. Translating it yields CASSPYGPLRNTIYF. The chain employs TRBV5-4 and TRBJ1-3; D ambiguous. Trimming pared 4 bases from V and 7 bases from J, leaving 18 bases between. CDR1 is SGHNT and CDR2 is YYREEE in the germline V gene (reference sequence). The CDR3 runs 15 residues.

The CDR3 DNA reads TGTGCCAGCAGCCAAGATCCCGACACATGGACTAGCCAAGAGACCCAGTACTTC. The encoded protein is CASSQDPDTWTSQETQYF. The J gene is TRBJ2-5, the V gene TRBV4-2, with TRBD2 matching over 7 bases. Trimming took 0 bases from V and 1 from J; bases not matched to a gene: 11. This CDR3 is built from 18 residues. CDR1 and CDR2 (germline): LGHNA, YNFKEQ.

The chain uses TRBV10-3 and TRBJ1-4; 7 bases align to TRBD1. V shed 3 bases, J shed 5 bases, and the junction held 3 bases outside the gene matches. This CDR3 spans 14 amino acids. CDR1 ENHRY and CDR2 SYGVKD come from the germline V gene. The CDR3 coding sequence is TGTGCCATCAGTGATACAGGGGAGAATGAAAAACTGTTTTTT. Its protein product is CAISDTGENEKLFF.

The chain employs TRBV15 and TRBJ2-7; possible D gene TRBD1, 8 bases. The germline gives CDR1 LNHNV, CDR2 YYDKDF (reference sequence). V dropped 6 bases and J dropped 4 bases, with 19 bases sitting between them. CDR3 length: 15 residues. The CDR3 reads CATRPDRGGVYEQYF. The CDR3 DNA sequence: TGTGCCACCAGACCCGACAGGGGAGGGGTTTACGAGCAGTACTTC.

The chain uses TRBV5-1 and TRBJ2-7; 14 nucleotides align to TRBD2. The CDR3 consists of 14 residues. V gave up 0 bases and J gave up 11 bases; unmatched junction bases: 4. Per germline, CDR1 SGHRS and CDR2 YFSETQ. CDR3 in DNA: TGCGCCAGCAGCTTGGAAGGGACTAGCGGGGGAGAGTACTTC. Translated: CASSLEGTSGGEYF.

The table lists this clone with a few counts. The chain combines TRBV10-3 with TRBJ2-6; no clear D gene. The CDR3 spans 16 residues. Germline V CDR1 and CDR2: ENHRY, SYGVKD. The V end was cut by 0 bases, the J end by 2 bases, with 8 bases between. The CDR3 loop reads CAISESVRAGANVLTF. The DNA of the CDR3 is TGTGCCATCAGTGAGTCTGTTAGGGCTGGGGCCAACGTCCTGACTTTC.

The chain couples TRBV5-1 to TRBJ2-6, with 7 positions matching TRBD1. Looked up from germline, CDR1 is SGHRS and CDR2 is YFSETQ. The CDR3 covers 14 residues. Trimming removed 3 bases from V and 9 bases from J; junction bases left unmatched: 6. Here the CDR3 DNA reads TGCGCCAGCAGCTCGGACAGGTTGGACAACGTCCTGACTTTC. Its translation is CASSSDRLDNVLTF.